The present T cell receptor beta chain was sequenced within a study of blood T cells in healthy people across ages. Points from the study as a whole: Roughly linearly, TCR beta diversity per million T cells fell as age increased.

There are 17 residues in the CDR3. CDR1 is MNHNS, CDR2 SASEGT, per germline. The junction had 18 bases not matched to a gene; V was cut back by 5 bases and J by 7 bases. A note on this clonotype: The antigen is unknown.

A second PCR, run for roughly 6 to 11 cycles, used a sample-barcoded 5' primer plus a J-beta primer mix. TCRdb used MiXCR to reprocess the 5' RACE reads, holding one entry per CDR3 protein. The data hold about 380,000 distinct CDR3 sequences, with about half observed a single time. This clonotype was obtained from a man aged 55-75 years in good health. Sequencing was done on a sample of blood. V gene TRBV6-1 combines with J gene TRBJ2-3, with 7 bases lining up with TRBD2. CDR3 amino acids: CASSRGGALQAGHTQYF. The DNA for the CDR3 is TGTGCCAGCAGTCGGGGAGGGGCCCTTCAAGCGGGACATACGCAGTATTTT.